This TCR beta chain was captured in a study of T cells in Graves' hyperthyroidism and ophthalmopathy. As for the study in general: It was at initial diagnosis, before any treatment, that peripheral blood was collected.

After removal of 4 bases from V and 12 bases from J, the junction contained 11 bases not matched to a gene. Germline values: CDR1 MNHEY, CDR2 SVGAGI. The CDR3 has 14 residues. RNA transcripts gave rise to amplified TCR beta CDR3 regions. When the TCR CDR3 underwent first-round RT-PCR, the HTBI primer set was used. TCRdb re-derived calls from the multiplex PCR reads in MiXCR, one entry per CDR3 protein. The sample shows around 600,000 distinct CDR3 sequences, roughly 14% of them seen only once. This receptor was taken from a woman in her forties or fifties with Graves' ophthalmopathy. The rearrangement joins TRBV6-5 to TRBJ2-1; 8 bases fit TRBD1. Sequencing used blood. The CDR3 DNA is TGTGCCAGCAGTTCCGGGACAGGAACAATGATGCAGTTCTTC. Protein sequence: CASSSGTGTMMQFF.